This is a list of T cell receptor beta chains from one sample in a study of graft-versus-host responses after intestinal transplantation. Assay: immunoSEQ multiplex PCR; the TCRdb copy retains only in-frame clones and omits some. This table has over 15,000 clones, less than 50% appearing once. This material consisted of alloreactive CD8+ T cells from a mixed lymphocyte reaction culture, taken before intestinal transplant. The receptors were gathered from a human patient who received an intestinal transplant. CDR3s include the opening cysteine and the closing phenylalanine or tryptophan. The order of the fields is CDR3 length, J gene, clone size, V gene, D gene, CDR3 DNA, CDR3 protein. D genes are given only for firm matches. Rows may omit the clone size; those that give it use once, few, many or a size class.

>16|TRBJ1-2|few|TRBV9|-
TGTGCCAGCAGCGTCTCCTCCGGGACGATTAACTATGGCTACACCTTC
CASSVSSGTINYGYTF
>18|TRBJ2-7|few|TRBV27|-
TGTGCCAGCAGTTTATCGGGGACAGCGGGCCTTATTTCCTACGAGCAGTACTTC
CASSLSGTAGLISYEQYF
>15|TRBJ2-5|few|TRBV25-1|-
TGTGCCAGCAGTCAGGGAGGCGGGTTTGAGGAGACCCAGTACTTC
CASSQGGGFEETQYF
>14|TRBJ2-7|-|TRBV6-5|-
TGTGCCAGCAGTGGCCCCCTTAGCTCCTACGAGCAGTACTTC
CASSGPLSSYEQYF
>16|TRBJ2-5|-|TRBV4-2|-
TGTGCCAGCAGCCAAGACCTTGGGTGGCGTTCAGAGACCCAGTACTTC
CASSQDLGWRSETQYF
>17|TRBJ2-1|-|TRBV7-2|TRBD2
TGTGCCAGCAGCCAGACGGACTATGGCGGGAGCTCGGGTGAGCAGTTCTTC
CASSQTDYGGSSGEQFF
>15|TRBJ2-2|-|TRBV9|-
TGTGCCAGCAGCGTAGTGGGCAGTCTGACCGGGGAGCTGTTTTTT
CASSVVGSLTGELFF
>17|TRBJ2-4|-|TRBV11-2|-
TGTGCTAGCAGCGTACTGGGGCCACTTCATGAGAAAAACATTCAGTACTTC
CASSVLGPLHEKNIQYF
>15|TRBJ2-7|few|TRBV4-1|TRBD2
TGCGCCAGCAGCCAATTAGCGGGAGGGCCCTACGAGCAGTACTTC
CASSQLAGGPYEQYF
>14|TRBJ2-7|-|TRBV6-9|-
TGTGCCAGCAGTTACGAAGGGACCATCTACGAGCAGTACTTC
CASSYEGTIYEQYF
>15|TRBJ2-2|-|TRBV6-5|-
TGTGCCAGCAGTTATTGGCTAGATAACACCGGGGAGCTGTTTTTT
CASSYWLDNTGELFF
>13|TRBJ2-4|few|TRBV27|-
TGTGCCAGCAGTTTGAATGCCAAAAACATTCAGTACTTC
CASSLNAKNIQYF
>12|TRBJ2-7|-|TRBV7-6|-
TGTGCCAGTTCGGGCAACTCCTACGAGCAGTACTTC
CASSGNSYEQYF
>15|TRBJ1-1|few|TRBV4-3|-
TGCGCCAGCAGCCACTCACAGGGTCGGAGGACTGAAGCTTTCTTT
CASSHSQGRRTEAFF
>14|TRBJ1-1|medium-sized|TRBV9|-
TGTGCCAGCAGCCCCCCGGACAAGAACACTGAAGCTTTCTTT
CASSPPDKNTEAFF
>15|TRBJ2-3|-|TRBV7-9|-
TGTGCCAGCAGCTTAGAGGGACCCAGCACAGATACGCAGTATTTT
CASSLEGPSTDTQYF
>14|TRBJ2-3|-|TRBV18|-
TGTGCCAGCTCACCTAGCAGGGATACAGATACGCAGTATTTT
CASSPSRDTDTQYF
>13|TRBJ1-2|medium-sized|TRBV10-3|-
TGTGCCATCAGTAGAAGTGCCCACTATGGCTACACCTTC
CAISRSAHYGYTF
>12|TRBJ1-1|few|TRBV11-2|-
TGTGCCAGCAGCTTAGCGGGGACTGAAGCTTTCTTT
CASSLAGTEAFF
>13|TRBJ2-7|-|TRBV19|-
TGTGCCAGTCCCAAACGAGGGCGGTACGAGCAGTACTTC
CASPKRGRYEQYF
>16|TRBJ2-1|few|TRBV27|TRBD2
TGTGCCAGCAGTCCACTCATCTGGACTAGAGACAATGAGCAGTTCTTC
CASSPLIWTRDNEQFF
>13|TRBJ1-1|-|TRBV4-1|-
TGCGCCAGCAGCCAGGGGGATAACAGTGAAGCTTCCTTT
CASSQGDNSEASF
>15|TRBJ2-1|medium-sized|TRBV19|TRBD2
TGTGCCAGTAGCATACTAGCGGGAGGCAACAATGAGCAGTTCTTC
CASSILAGGNNEQFF
>14|TRBJ2-7|few|TRBV2|TRBD2
TGTGCCAGCAGTGTAGGAGCGGGAGGGTACGAGCAGTACTTC
CASSVGAGGYEQYF
>13|TRBJ2-7|few|TRBV19|-
TGTGCCAGTAGTATCCGGGGGCTGGACGAGCAGTACTTC
CASSIRGLDEQYF
>12|TRBJ1-1|-|TRBV5-1|-
TGTGCCAGCAGCTGGGAGAACACTGAAGCTTTCTTT
CASSWENTEAFF
>13|TRBJ1-2|few|TRBV6-6|TRBD1
TGTGCCAGCAGTTTGGGGACAGGCTATGGCTACACCTTC
CASSLGTGYGYTF
>16|TRBJ1-1|-|TRBV4-2|-
TGTGCCAGCAGCCCCCACCCGGGGCGGATGAACACTGAAGCCTTCTTT
CASSPHPGRMNTEAFF
>12|TRBJ2-1|few|TRBV6-1|-
TGTGCCAGCCAGACTGCTCCGGGTGAGCAGTTCTTC
CASQTAPGEQFF
>13|TRBJ1-2|medium-sized|TRBV6-5|-
TGTGCCAGCAGTTACGGTCTAGGGAGTGGCTACACCTTC
CASSYGLGSGYTF
>12|TRBJ2-1|-|TRBV6-1|-
TGTGCCAGCAGTGAAGGGGCGAATGAGCAGTTCTTC
CASSEGANEQFF
>15|TRBJ1-5|-|TRBV27|-
TGTGCCAGCAGTTTATCAGGACTACACAATCAGCCCCAGCATTTT
CASSLSGLHNQPQHF
>14|TRBJ2-7|-|TRBV27|-
TGTGCCAGCAGTTTTTTGGGTAGCTCCTACGAGCAGTACTTC
CASSFLGSSYEQYF